This T cell receptor beta chain was profiled in a study of blood T cell repertoires in COVID-19. Clones were sequenced by immunoSEQ multiplex PCR, and TCRdb holds only the in-frame ones, with some missing. The sample carries some 140,000 clones, more than 75% recorded once. The CDR3 is 15 amino acids. V was clipped by 6 bases and J by 7 bases; unmatched bases: 9. The germline V gene encodes CDR1 SGHTA and CDR2 FQGNSA. Sequencing input: peripheral blood. V gene TRBV7-2 combines with J gene TRBJ1-6; TRBD1 aligns across 7 bases. This receptor was identified in an elderly man with acute or convalescent COVID-19. The CDR3 DNA follows: TGTGCCAGCAGGTTGGACAGGTCGGGGAATTCACCCCTCCACTTT. Translation gives CASRLDRSGNSPLHF.